These 29 T cell receptor beta chains originate from one sample sequenced in a study of molecular identifiers for immune sequencing clone quantification. MiXCR, applied by TCRdb to the PCR reads, yields one record per CDR3 protein. The data show around 300,000 distinct CDR3 sequences, about a quarter seen once. The sample comprised naive CD8+ T cells from blood, with Jurkat cell RNA spiked in. Documented subset: FACS-sorted CD8+CD4-CCR7+CD45RA+ naive T cells. These receptors all come from a human donor in good health. Some libraries in this study had Jurkat cell RNA spiked in.

This clonotype was seen a handful of times. The chain combines TRBV6-2 or TRBV6-3 with TRBJ1-5, with D uncertain. The V end was cut by 0 bases, the J end by 6 bases, with 6 bases between. CDR3 size: 13 residues. Germline V gene sequence: CDR1 MNHEY, CDR2 SVGEGT. The CDR3 protein is CASSYSEVQPQHF. For the CDR3, the DNA is TGTGCCAGCAGTTACTCGGAGGTTCAGCCCCAGCATTTT.

A few counts support this clonotype. The chain couples TRBV7-9 to TRBJ1-1; 7 nucleotides agree with TRBD1. J lost 4 bases, V lost 4 bases, and 3 bases had no gene match. This CDR3 spans 13 amino acids. Germline CDR1 and CDR2: SEHNR and FQNEAQ (reference sequence). The CDR3 is CASSYGQVTEAFF. CDR3 DNA sequence: TGTGCCAGCAGCTACGGACAGGTCACTGAAGCTTTCTTT. The full variable domain, completed using reference TRBV7-9 and TRBJ1-1, is DTGVSQNPRHKITKRGQNVTFRCDPISEHNRLYWYRQTLGQGPEFLTYFQNEAQLEKSRLLSDRFSAERPKGSFSTLEIQRTEQGDSAMYLCASSYGQVTEAFFGQGTRLTVV.

The table lists this clonotype with many counts. This chain joins TRBV24-1 and TRBJ2-2; no definite D call. This CDR3 spans 14 amino acids. V lost 5 bases, J lost 0 bases, and 6 bases lay in between. Germline CDR1 and CDR2: KGHDR and SFDVKD. This CDR3 is CATSGDSNTGELFF. CDR3 DNA sequence: TGTGCCACCAGTGGCGACTCGAACACCGGGGAGCTGTTTTTT.

This clonotype was counted at least ten times. The V and J genes are TRBV7-9 and TRBJ2-7; no clear D gene. Deletions cut 7 bases from V and 2 bases from J, with 18 bases between. In germline, CDR1 is SEHNR, CDR2 FQNEAQ (reference sequence). The CDR3 has 15 residues. CDR3 amino acids: CASTNPVSGTYEQYF. CDR3 sequence (DNA): TGTGCCAGCACCAACCCGGTGTCAGGCACCTACGAGCAGTACTTC. Full variable domain (rest looked up from reference TRBV7-9 and TRBJ2-7): DTGVSQNPRHKITKRGQNVTFRCDPISEHNRLYWYRQTLGQGPEFLTYFQNEAQLEKSRLLSDRFSAERPKGSFSTLEIQRTEQGDSAMYLCASTNPVSGTYEQYFGPGTRLTVT.

This clonotype was found many times. This chain uses TRBV7-9 with TRBJ2-5; D gene ambiguous. This CDR3 is built from 14 residues. Trimming removed 5 bases from V and 1 base from J, with 11 bases in between. Germline V CDR1 and CDR2: SEHNR, FQNEAQ (reference sequence). Written as DNA, the CDR3 is TGTGCCAGCAGCCCTGAACGGTCCCAAGAGACCCAGTACTTC. Its protein product is CASSPERSQETQYF.

This clonotype was picked up many times. As DNA, the CDR3 is TGTGCCAGCAGCTGGGGACAGGGGAACACTGAAGCTTTCTTT. It yields the protein CASSWGQGNTEAFF. The chain joins TRBV5-6 to TRBJ1-1; 9 bases match TRBD1. The CDR3 is 14 residues long. Germline V gene lookup returns CDR1 SGHDT and CDR2 YYEEEE. J lost 1 base, V lost 3 bases, and 1 base had no gene match.

The chain employs TRBV29-1 and TRBJ2-7; a possible D gene is TRBD1 (5 bases). Germline V lookup: CDR1 SQVTM, CDR2 ANQGSEA. This CDR3 has 13 residues. V lost 3 bases, J lost 0 bases, and 9 bases lay in between. The CDR3 is CSVEGQDSYEQYF. DNA of the CDR3: TGCAGCGTTGAGGGGCAAGACTCCTACGAGCAGTACTTC.

The chain joins TRBV4-3 to TRBJ1-1; D not resolved. The CDR3 spans 13 residues. Germline CDR1 is LGHNA and CDR2 is YSLEER. The V end was cut by 5 bases, the J end by 6 bases, with 13 bases between. In DNA form, the CDR3 reads TGCGCCAGCAGCTTTGTCGTAAACTCTGAAGCTTTCTTT. This encodes CASSFVVNSEAFF.

CDR3 amino acids: CASSIGVLPSTDTQYF. DNA for the CDR3: TGTGCCAGCAGCATAGGGGTCCTCCCTTCCACAGATACGCAGTATTTT. V usage is TRBV9 and J usage is TRBJ2-3, with D possibly TRBD1 on 5 matching bases. The CDR3 consists of 16 residues. CDR1 and CDR2 (germline): SGDLS, YYNGEE. V was clipped by 4 bases and J by 2 bases, with 17 bases between them.

At least ten counts were recorded for this clonotype. V is TRBV6-5 and J is TRBJ2-7, with 7 positions matching TRBD1. V trimming: 4 bases; J trimming: 3 bases; junction bases outside the gene matches: 3. CDR3 length: 13 amino acids. Per germline, CDR1 MNHEY and CDR2 SVGAGI. CDR3 region: CASSSDRYYEQYF. The CDR3 coding sequence is TGTGCCAGCAGTTCGGACAGGTACTACGAGCAGTACTTC.

This clonotype has just a few counts. The rearrangement links TRBV5-1 to TRBJ2-7; D is perhaps TRBD1 (6 bases). Germline V gene lookup returns CDR1 SGHRS and CDR2 YFSETQ. Trimming removed 2 bases at V and 4 bases at J, with 10 bases between. The CDR3 consists of 13 residues. CDR3: CASSLQGTYEQYF. DNA of the CDR3: TGCGCCAGCAGCTTACAGGGTACGTACGAGCAGTACTTC.

This clonotype was recorded many times. The V and J genes are TRBV28 and TRBJ2-5, with unresolved D. Trimming took off 1 base at V and 2 bases at J, with 5 bases between the two ends. CDR1 is MDHEN and CDR2 is SYDVKM in the germline V gene. The CDR3 loop spans 13 amino acids. The chain's CDR3 is CASSLFWQETQYF. The DNA of the CDR3 is TGTGCCAGCAGTTTATTCTGGCAAGAGACCCAGTACTTC.

The chain is built from TRBV4-3 and TRBJ2-2, with 7 bases that match TRBD2. The germline CDR1 and CDR2 sequences are LGHNA and YSLEER. The J segment lost 6 bases and the V segment lost 0 bases, leaving 10 bases of the junction unmatched. CDR3 length equals 17 residues. Here the CDR3 reads CASSQDGRGSFPGELFF. The CDR3 DNA reads as TGCGCCAGCAGCCAAGATGGTCGCGGGAGTTTCCCCGGGGAGCTGTTTTTT.

This clonotype was detected only a few times. V gene TRBV6-2 or TRBV6-3 combines with J gene TRBJ2-3; 9 bases are a match to TRBD1. Germline CDR1 is MNHEY and CDR2 is SVGEGT. The J segment lost 4 bases and the V segment lost 6 bases, leaving 5 bases of the junction unmatched. The CDR3 sequence is 14 residues long. CDR3 nucleotides: TGTGCCAGCAGCCTATGGACAGGGGCAGATACGCAGTATTTT. It encodes CASSLWTGADTQYF.

This clonotype was found a few times. V gene TRBV30 combines with J gene TRBJ2-7; 7 nucleotides agree with TRBD1. The junction had 7 bases not matched to a gene; V was cut back by 5 bases and J by 0 bases. The CDR3 is made up of 14 amino acids. Looked up from germline, CDR1 is GTSNPN and CDR2 is SVGIG (reference sequence). The CDR3 is CAWAGTDSSYEQYF. The CDR3 DNA follows: TGTGCCTGGGCCGGGACAGATAGCTCCTACGAGCAGTACTTC.

The chain recombines TRBV5-3 with TRBJ1-5; D remains ambiguous. TRBV5-3 is an ORF, with its function uncertain. The CDR3 sequence is 14 residues long. The CDR3 is CDSSLVWSNQPQHF. The CDR3 coding sequence is TGTGACAGCAGCTTGGTTTGGAGCAATCAGCCCCAGCATTTT.

The chain carries TRBV9 and TRBJ1-3; D may be TRBD1 (6 bases). Germline loops: CDR1 SGDLS, CDR2 YYNGEE. This CDR3 has 18 residues. The ends were cut back, 2 bases at V and 3 bases at J, with 21 bases in the middle. The CDR3 is CASSVRDTGRLDGNTIYF. CDR3 nucleotide sequence: TGTGCCAGCAGCGTGAGGGACACCGGGAGACTAGATGGAAACACCATATATTTT.

The rearrangement links TRBV12-3 or TRBV12-4 to TRBJ1-1; TRBD1 matches 7 bases. Unmatched junction bases numbered 4, after V lost 2 bases and J lost 1 base. CDR3 length equals 15 residues. The CDR3 DNA reads TGTGCCAGCAGTTTAATAAACAGGGGGAACACTGAAGCTTTCTTT. It is translated as CASSLINRGNTEAFF.

This clonotype was counted ten times or more. This chain joins TRBV7-6 and TRBJ1-1; a weak D match, TRBD1 (6 bases). V shed 4 bases and J shed 4 bases, with 10 bases lying between them. Germline loops: CDR1 SGHVS, CDR2 FNYEAQ. The CDR3 length is 13 residues. The CDR3, as DNA: TGTGCCAGCAGCTCCAGGGGAGTCACTGAAGCTTTCTTT. Its translation is CASSSRGVTEAFF.

Notes on this clonotype: A much larger clone lies a single base off, so this may be a read error. For the CDR3, the DNA is TGTGCCACCAGTGGCTCGACTGGGGCCAACGTCCTGACTTTC. Residues: CATSGSTGANVLTF. V and J are TRBV24-1 and TRBJ2-6, with D uncertain. The CDR3 loop spans 14 amino acids. Looked up from germline, CDR1 is KGHDR and CDR2 is SFDVKD. V gave up 5 bases and J gave up 2 bases, with 6 bases separating them.

The rearrangement links TRBV12-3 or TRBV12-4 to TRBJ2-6; D might be TRBD2 (5 bases). The ends were cut back, 3 bases at V and 0 bases at J, with 18 bases in the middle. The CDR3 is 19 amino acids. The CDR3 region has the DNA TGTGCCAGCAGTTTGGCCCCAGGAGGCGAGGACTCTGGGGCCAACGTCCTGACTTTC. Translating gives CASSLAPGGEDSGANVLTF.

This chain uses TRBV7-9 with TRBJ2-3; D is undetermined. CDR3 size: 14 residues. The germline gives CDR1 SEHNR, CDR2 FQNEAQ (reference sequence). V was trimmed by 4 bases and J by 8 bases, leaving 16 bases between them. The CDR3 protein is CASSSPEARFTQYF. The CDR3 DNA is TGTGCCAGCAGCTCGCCGGAAGCCCGCTTTACGCAGTATTTT.

There are a few counts of this clonotype. The chain employs TRBV7-9 and TRBJ1-5; D perhaps matches TRBD1 (5 bases). CDR1 and CDR2 (germline): SEHNR, FQNEAQ (reference sequence). The CDR3 extends over 14 amino acids. The V and J ends lost 4 bases and 7 bases respectively, with 14 bases between them. The CDR3 nucleotides are TGTGCCAGCAGCTCGTTGGGGGAAGAGCAGCCCCAGCATTTT. Protein sequence: CASSSLGEEQPQHF. Together with reference TRBV7-9 and TRBJ1-5, the CDR3 gives the full variable domain: DTGVSQNPRHKITKRGQNVTFRCDPISEHNRLYWYRQTLGQGPEFLTYFQNEAQLEKSRLLSDRFSAERPKGSFSTLEIQRTEQGDSAMYLCASSSLGEEQPQHFGDGTRLSIL.

This clonotype turned up a few times. The chain employs TRBV5-8 and TRBJ2-7; D gene unclear. This CDR3 comprises 14 residues. Germline-derived CDR1 and CDR2 are SGHTS and YDEGEE. V was clipped by 4 bases and J by 0 bases, with 11 bases between them. Here the CDR3 reads CASSPSRSSYEQYF. CDR3 DNA: TGTGCCAGCAGCCCCAGTCGAAGCTCCTACGAGCAGTACTTC.

For this clonotype: This may stem from a read error, because a much larger clone lies one nucleotide away. CDR3 loop: CASSFRGPMNAEAFF. Written as DNA, the CDR3 is TGTGCCAGCAGTTTCAGGGGCCCTATGAACGCTGAAGCTTTCTTT. The chain links TRBV28 to TRBJ1-1, with TRBD1 as a possible D gene (6 bases). Germline lookup yields CDR1 MDHEN and CDR2 SYDVKM. The CDR3 contains 15 residues.

This rearrangement joins TRBV24-1 to TRBJ2-2, with TRBD2 as a possible D gene (5 bases). Deletions cut 3 bases from V and 6 bases from J, with 13 bases between. The germline CDR1 and CDR2 sequences are KGHDR and SFDVKD. This CDR3 contains 15 residues. CDR3 nucleotide sequence: TGTGCCACCAGTGATCCCACCACGGGGTCCGGGGAGCTGTTTTTT. It codes for CATSDPTTGSGELFF.

This clonotype came up many times. The chain couples TRBV28 to TRBJ2-3, with a weak D call TRBD2 (5 bases). The CDR3 runs 15 residues. The V and J ends lost 3 bases and 3 bases respectively, with 13 bases between them. CDR1 MDHEN and CDR2 SYDVKM come from the germline V gene. The CDR3 nucleotides are TGTGCCAGCAGTTTGGAAGGAGGAGATACAGATACGCAGTATTTT. Its protein is CASSLEGGDTDTQYF. Looking up the rest from reference TRBV28 and TRBJ2-3 gives the full variable domain: DVKVTQSSRYLVKRTGEKVFLECVQDMDHENMFWYRQDPGLGLRLIYFSYDVKMKEKGDIPEGYSVSREKKERFSLILESASTNQTSMYLCASSLEGGDTDTQYFGPGTRLTVL.

This clonotype was seen many times. The gene calls are TRBV29-1 and TRBJ2-1; D unclear. Trimming cost V 1 base and J 5 bases, with 15 bases left between them. Per germline, CDR1 SQVTM and CDR2 ANQGSEA. This CDR3 contains 15 residues. The CDR3 loop is CSVEAERPRHNEQFF. CDR3 in DNA: TGCAGCGTTGAAGCCGAACGTCCACGCCACAATGAGCAGTTCTTC.

This chain links TRBV6-5 with TRBJ2-7, with 8 bases identical to TRBD2. The CDR3 totals 14 residues. The junction had 5 bases not matched to a gene; V was cut back by 5 bases and J by 2 bases. Germline lookup yields CDR1 MNHEY and CDR2 SVGAGI. CDR3 sequence reads: CASSLGLGPYEQYF. Written as DNA, the CDR3 is TGTGCCAGCAGTCTGGGACTAGGGCCCTACGAGCAGTACTTC.